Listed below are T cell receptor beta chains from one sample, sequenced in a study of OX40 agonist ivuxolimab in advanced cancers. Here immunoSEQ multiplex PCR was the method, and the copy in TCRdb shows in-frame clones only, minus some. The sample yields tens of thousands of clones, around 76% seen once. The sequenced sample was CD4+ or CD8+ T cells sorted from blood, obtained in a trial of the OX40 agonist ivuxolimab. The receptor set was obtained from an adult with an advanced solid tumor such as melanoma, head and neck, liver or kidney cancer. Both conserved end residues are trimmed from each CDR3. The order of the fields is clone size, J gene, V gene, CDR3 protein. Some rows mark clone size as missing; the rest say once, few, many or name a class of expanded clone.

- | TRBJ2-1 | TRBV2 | ASSRDSHNEQF
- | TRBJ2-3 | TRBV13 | ASSGLAGGFEAQY
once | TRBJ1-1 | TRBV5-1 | ASSSTPDRVSTEAF
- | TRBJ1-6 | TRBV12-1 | ASSFVSSGVDRFPYNSPLH
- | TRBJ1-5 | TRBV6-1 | ASGGVAQPQH
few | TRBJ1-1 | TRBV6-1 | ASLSRGSRTEAF
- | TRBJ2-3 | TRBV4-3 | ASSQDVRTVLTDTQY
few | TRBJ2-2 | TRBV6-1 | ASSEDYWDRVFLGTGELF
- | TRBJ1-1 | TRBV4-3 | ASSQGVLQGAQRAF
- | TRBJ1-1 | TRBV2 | ASSVQTNTEAF
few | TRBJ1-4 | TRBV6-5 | ASTSGTGEEKLF
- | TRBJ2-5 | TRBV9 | ASSASRQETQY
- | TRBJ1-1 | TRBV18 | ASSPGQGNTEAF
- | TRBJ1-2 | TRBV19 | ASSIPAGTSYGYT
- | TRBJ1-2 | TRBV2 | ASRGVNYGYT
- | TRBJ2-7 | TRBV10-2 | ASNLQGDSYEQY
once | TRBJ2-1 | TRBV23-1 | ASSHGESYNEQF
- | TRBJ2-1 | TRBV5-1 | ASSLRRRGADNEQF
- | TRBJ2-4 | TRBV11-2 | ASSFAEGNIQY
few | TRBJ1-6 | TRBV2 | ASSEEISSYNSPLH
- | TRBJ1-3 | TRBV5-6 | ASGTLGNTIY
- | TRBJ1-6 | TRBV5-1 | ASRYQSGADNSPLH
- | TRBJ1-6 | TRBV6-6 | ASSRRGTYNSPLH
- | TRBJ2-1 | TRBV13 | ASSLRGGSRNEQF
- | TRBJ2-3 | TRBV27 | ASSLNGGLTDTQY
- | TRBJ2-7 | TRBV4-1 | ASSQPRQSYEQY
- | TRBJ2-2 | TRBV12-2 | ASRPGTYTGELF
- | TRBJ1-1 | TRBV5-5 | ASSTIQGSEAF
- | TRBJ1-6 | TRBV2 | ASSIQESSYNSPLH
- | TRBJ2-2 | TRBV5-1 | ASSLEPVGTGELF
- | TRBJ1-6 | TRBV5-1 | ASRDRVNDNSPLH
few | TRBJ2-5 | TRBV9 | ASSPSRQETQY
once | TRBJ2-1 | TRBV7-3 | ASSHRTSGGPSSYNEQF